The clone carrying this T cell receptor beta chain was detected only once. The sample comes from a study of blood T cell repertoires in COVID-19. About the research overall: COVID-19 samples from acute and convalescent phases originated in the United States, Italy and Spain. T cells, B-cell-depleted T cells, or PBMCs supplied cDNA or gDNA.

The CDR3 has 14 amino acids. The germline V gene has CDR1 KGHSH and CDR2 LQKENI. The V and J ends lost 4 bases and 5 bases respectively, with 14 bases between them. Methods used by the authors: Amplification with reference gene primers provided the estimates of nucleated cell counts. Data came from immunoSEQ multiplex PCR; TCRdb stores just in-frame clones and leaves some out. D and trimming were read from the DNA, whereas the V and J calls and clone size are those reported in that table. The sample carries about 65,000 clones, over 85% recorded once. This chain uses TRBV18 with TRBJ1-1; D is possibly TRBD1 (5 bases). The receptor's source is a man in his 70s with active COVID-19. Sequenced input: peripheral blood. CDR3: CASSLQGGKTEAFF. CDR3 in DNA: TGTGCCAGCTCACTTCAGGGAGGAAAAACTGAAGCTTTCTTT.